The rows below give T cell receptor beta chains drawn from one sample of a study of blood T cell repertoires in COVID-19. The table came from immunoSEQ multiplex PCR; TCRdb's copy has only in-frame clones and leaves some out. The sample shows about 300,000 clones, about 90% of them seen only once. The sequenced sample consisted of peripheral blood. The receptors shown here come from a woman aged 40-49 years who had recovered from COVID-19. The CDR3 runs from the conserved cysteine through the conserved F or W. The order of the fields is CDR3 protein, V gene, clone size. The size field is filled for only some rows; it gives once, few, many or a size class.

CDR3: CASSLGTRNQPQHF; V: TRBV2; size: NA
CDR3: CASSLDPSGANTGELFF; V: TRBV5-1; size: NA
CDR3: CASSPPGRRNTEAFF; V: TRBV4-3; size: NA
CDR3: CASSAGDRPNEKLFF; V: TRBV9; size: once
CDR3: CASSLQQGEKLFF; V: TRBV12-3/TRBV12-4; size: NA
CDR3: CASSYRTGVDYGYTF; V: TRBV6-5; size: NA
CDR3: CASSGGTSGVADTQYF; V: TRBV5-5; size: NA
CDR3: CASSRGLAGWGEQFF; V: TRBV9; size: NA
CDR3: CASSLDLSSYNEQFF; V: TRBV11-2; size: NA
CDR3: CASSLVSGGPDTQYF; V: TRBV5-4; size: once
CDR3: CASSSSGGTYNEQFF; V: TRBV7-8; size: NA
CDR3: CASSWTGTANTEAFF; V: TRBV18; size: NA
CDR3: CASRKTGGHYGYTF; V: TRBV27; size: NA
CDR3: CASSFGARSGNTIYF; V: TRBV28; size: NA
CDR3: CASSHLAGRDSNSPLHF; V: TRBV14; size: NA
CDR3: CASSFDRGPAGYTF; V: TRBV19; size: NA
CDR3: CASSPDRGYGYTF; V: TRBV5-1; size: NA
CDR3: CASKRTSGLYEQYF; V: TRBV6-5; size: once
CDR3: CASSSGNQDYEQYF; V: TRBV7-9; size: NA
CDR3: CASSQQQGYYTEAFF; V: TRBV4-3; size: NA
CDR3: CAWNPGQGDTGELFF; V: TRBV30; size: NA
CDR3: CASSLGAGDSTDTQYF; V: TRBV5-1; size: NA
CDR3: CASSYQQGPDTQYF; V: TRBV6-2/TRBV6-3; size: NA
CDR3: CASSPRHRGAKKDTQYF; V: TRBV7-9; size: NA
CDR3: CASSLGARFIDGYTF; V: TRBV5-1; size: NA
CDR3: CASSLVAGQDYEQYF; V: TRBV7-2; size: NA
CDR3: CASSYGTDEAFF; V: TRBV7-9; size: NA
CDR3: CASSLARGMNTEAFF; V: TRBV7-9; size: NA
CDR3: CSVEDVDIFNYGYTF; V: TRBV29-1; size: NA
CDR3: CSVDGPIGGEQYF; V: TRBV29-1; size: NA
CDR3: CASTEGVLDGYTF; V: TRBV2; size: NA
CDR3: CASSFSTGSSSGNTIYF; V: TRBV5-8; size: NA
CDR3: CASSLMGLTDTQYF; V: TRBV7-2; size: NA
CDR3: CASSPLTGAQNIQYF; V: TRBV18; size: NA
CDR3: CASSQDPGQVAGVYEQYF; V: TRBV4-2; size: NA
CDR3: CASSPWLGAAGYGYTF; V: TRBV7-8; size: NA
CDR3: CASSERQGGEAFF; V: TRBV10-2; size: once
CDR3: CASSPRSYEQYF; V: TRBV2; size: NA
CDR3: CASSPGGRGYTF; V: TRBV6-6; size: NA
CDR3: CASSINFSGNTIYF; V: TRBV19; size: NA
CDR3: CASSWGGYSEAFF; V: TRBV5-1; size: NA
CDR3: CASRGGGLPSNTEAFF; V: TRBV19; size: NA
CDR3: CASSSSSGSTDTQYF; V: TRBV7-9; size: NA
CDR3: CATRRAGDEKLFF; V: TRBV12-3/TRBV12-4; size: NA
CDR3: CAIRSGQGAFF; V: TRBV10-3; size: once
CDR3: CASPPGLGPYEQYF; V: TRBV7-5; size: NA
CDR3: CAWDRVGNTEAFF; V: TRBV30; size: NA
CDR3: CASSLNGPYGYTF; V: TRBV5-6; size: NA
CDR3: CASRIVGRGDRPGELFF; V: TRBV27; size: NA
CDR3: CASSPGIGQFSYEQYF; V: TRBV27; size: NA
CDR3: CASGLAGIVDEQYF; V: TRBV12-5; size: NA
CDR3: CASSVVPLEGTDTQYF; V: TRBV9; size: NA
CDR3: CAIGSLAGTNEQFF; V: TRBV10-3; size: NA
CDR3: CASSPDRGVTGELFF; V: TRBV6-5; size: NA
CDR3: CASSLAGHNTGELFF; V: TRBV5-1; size: NA
CDR3: CASSVGNAGGTEAFF; V: TRBV9; size: NA
CDR3: CAWSVYLYGYTF; V: TRBV30; size: NA